This T cell receptor beta chain was found in a study of blood T cell repertoires in COVID-19. With 3 bases clipped from V and 5 bases from J, the junction kept 5 bases outside the gene matches. Germline CDR1 SGHTA, CDR2 FQGTGA. The CDR3 has 14 amino acids. The table came from immunoSEQ multiplex PCR; TCRdb's copy has only in-frame clones and leaves some out. The sample yields tens of thousands of clones, roughly 82% seen once. The chain employs TRBV7-3 and TRBJ2-5; 8 nucleotides align to TRBD1. This receptor was identified in a man aged 80 or over with acute or convalescent COVID-19. The specimen was peripheral blood. CDR3 in amino acids: CASSFDRGRETQYF. The CDR3 DNA is TGTGCCAGCAGCTTCGACAGGGGTCGTGAGACCCAGTACTTC.